A selection of T cell receptor beta chains follows, all from one sample in a study of blood T cells in healthy people across ages. TCRdb called the 5' RACE reads again in MiXCR, with one record for every CDR3 protein. The sample records roughly 1.5 million distinct CDR3 sequences, approximately 43% being singletons. Sequencing was performed on blood. All receptors derive from a woman aged 18 to 35 in good health. The CDR3 runs from the conserved cysteine through the conserved F or W. D genes are given only for firm matches. The listing skips clone size in some rows; elsewhere it reads once, few, many or a size class.

clone size	V gene	J gene	D gene	CDR3 protein	CDR3 DNA
few	TRBV25-1	TRBJ1-2	-	CASSEYHRDYGYTF	TGTGCCAGCAGTGAATATCACAGGGACTATGGCTACACCTTC
-	TRBV20-1	TRBJ2-2	TRBD1	CSAREGGLNTGELFF	TGCAGTGCTAGAGAAGGGGGCCTGAACACCGGGGAGCTGTTTTTT
few	TRBV27	TRBJ2-5	TRBD2	CASRLAGSGEETQYF	TGTGCCAGCAGACTAGCGGGGAGTGGGGAAGAGACCCAGTACTTC
-	TRBV7-9	TRBJ1-5	-	CASSSWGDPGQPQHF	TGTGCCAGCAGCTCTTGGGGGGATCCGGGCCAGCCCCAGCATTTT
-	TRBV6-5	TRBJ2-4	-	CAGSGGAKNIQYF	TGTGCCGGTTCCGGGGGAGCCAAAAACATTCAGTACTTC
-	TRBV28	TRBJ2-3	-	CASSFIGRVGVDTQYF	TGTGCCAGCAGTTTCATCGGGCGGGTTGGTGTCGATACGCAGTATTTT
-	TRBV7-2	TRBJ2-5	-	CASSLDLAVETQYF	TGTGCCAGCAGCTTAGACCTAGCTGTAGAGACCCAGTACTTC
-	TRBV11-2	TRBJ2-5	-	CASSGGWQGETQYF	TGTGCCAGCAGCGGTGGGTGGCAGGGCGAGACCCAGTACTTC
few	TRBV10-3	TRBJ2-1	-	CAISESRGKGAFGYEQFF	TGTGCCATCAGTGAGTCTCGTGGGAAGGGAGCGTTTGGGTATGAGCAGTTCTTC
few	TRBV14	TRBJ1-2	-	CASSRDLPTGRNYGYTF	TGTGCCAGCAGCCGGGATTTACCCACTGGACGTAACTATGGCTACACCTTC
-	TRBV27	TRBJ1-2	-	CASSSTVRGYGYTF	TGTGCCAGCAGTTCAACGGTTCGGGGCTATGGCTACACCTTC
many	TRBV9	TRBJ2-5	TRBD2	CASSVVNDCLLAGLEWEQYF	TGTGCCAGCAGCGTAGTTAACGACTGTCTGCTAGCGGGATTAGAGTGGGAGCAGTACTTC
-	TRBV4-3	TRBJ1-2	-	CASSQVLRDGYTF	TGCGCCAGCAGCCAAGTATTGAGGGACGGCTACACCTTC
-	TRBV20-1	TRBJ2-7	TRBD1	CSARRTGGGEQYF	TGCAGTGCTAGACGGACAGGGGGCGGCGAGCAGTACTTC
many	TRBV27	TRBJ2-3	-	CASRPDGAPYF	TGTGCCAGCAGGCCGGACGGCGCCCCGTATTTT
-	TRBV4-3	TRBJ1-5	-	CSSKSRQVRDQPRHF	TGCTCCAGCAAATCAAGACAGGTCAGAGATCAGCCCCGGCATTTT
few	TRBV15	TRBJ1-4	TRBD1	CATLSGTGDEKLFF	TGTGCCACCTTGTCCGGGACAGGGGATGAAAAACTGTTTTTT
-	TRBV6-6	TRBJ1-2	-	CASSTIEADGYTF	TGTGCCAGCAGCACAATAGAGGCGGATGGCTACACCTTC
-	TRBV10-3	TRBJ2-3	TRBD1	CAIREGTGFTDTQYF	TGTGCCATCAGGGAAGGGACAGGGTTTACAGATACGCAGTATTTT
-	TRBV20-1	TRBJ2-1	TRBD2	CSAGGAGEAYNEQFF	TGCAGTGCCGGAGGAGCGGGAGAGGCGTACAATGAGCAGTTCTTC
-	TRBV20-1	TRBJ1-1	-	CSADGGSNTEAFF	TGCAGTGCGGACGGTGGTTCGAACACTGAAGCTTTCTTT
-	TRBV7-9	TRBJ2-3	TRBD2	CASSLWVAGEADTQYF	TGTGCCAGCAGCTTATGGGTAGCGGGAGAGGCAGATACGCAGTATTTT